This T cell receptor (beta chain) originates from a study of shared clonotypes between healthy human individuals. Germline V gene data show CDR1 as MGHRA and CDR2 as YSYEKL. After removal of 0 bases from V and 3 bases from J, the junction contained 2 bases not matched to a gene. This CDR3 has 14 residues. Measured with immunoSEQ multiplex PCR; TCRdb has only the in-frame clones, and not every one. The sample lists around 690,000 clones; about 92% were seen once. The sample taken for sequencing was memory CD8+ T cells from PBMCs. Indicated subset: CD45RO+ cells pooled with CCR7-negative TemRA cells. The sequence derives from a man aged 18 to 30 in good health. Some clones in this sample may be carry-over from other donors' samples. The genes are TRBV4-1 and TRBJ2-7; the match to TRBD2 covers 7 bases. CDR3 nucleotides: TGCGCCAGCAGCCAAGAACGGGAGGTCTACGAGCAGTACTTC. It translates to CASSQEREVYEQYF.